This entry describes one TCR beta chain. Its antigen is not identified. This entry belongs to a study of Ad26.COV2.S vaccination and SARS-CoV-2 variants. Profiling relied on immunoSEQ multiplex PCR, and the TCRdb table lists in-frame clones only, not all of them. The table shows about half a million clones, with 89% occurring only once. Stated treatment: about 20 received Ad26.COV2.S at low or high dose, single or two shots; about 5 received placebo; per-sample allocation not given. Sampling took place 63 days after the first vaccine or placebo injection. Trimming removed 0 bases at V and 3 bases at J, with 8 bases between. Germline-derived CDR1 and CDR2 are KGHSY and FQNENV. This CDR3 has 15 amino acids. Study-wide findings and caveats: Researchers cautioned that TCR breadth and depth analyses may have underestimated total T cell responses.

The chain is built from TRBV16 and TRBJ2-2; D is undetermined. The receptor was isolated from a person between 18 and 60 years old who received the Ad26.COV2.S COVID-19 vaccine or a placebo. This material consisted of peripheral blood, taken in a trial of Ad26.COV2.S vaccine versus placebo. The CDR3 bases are TGTGCCAGCAGCCAATCGGCACAGTACACCGGGGAGCTGTTTTTT. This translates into CASSQSAQYTGELFF. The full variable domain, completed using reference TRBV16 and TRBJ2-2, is GEEVAQTPKHLVRGEGQKAKLYCAPIKGHSYVFWYQQVLKNEFKFLISFQNENVFDETGMPKERFSAKCLPNSPCSLEIQATKLEDSAVYFCASSQSAQYTGELFFGEGSRLTVL.